This T cell receptor (beta chain) was recovered during a study of blood T cell repertoires in COVID-19 (dated by TCRdb to the early 2020s). Context from the whole study: Samples covering the acute and convalescent phases of COVID-19 were provided by collaborators in the United States, Italy and Spain. The repertoires were made available in a free public database intended to serve as a resource for research on the immune response to SARS-CoV-2. Where available, HLA class I and class II types were obtained from metadata supplied by the sample provider rather than from assay-based typing. Subjects who had been exposed to COVID-19, were actively infected with it, or had recovered from it provided the deeply sampled blood TCRbeta repertoires that made up the dataset. The prospective study material was composed of cDNA or gDNA derived from T cells, B-cell-depleted T cells, or PBMCs. Sample metadata almost always included a de-identified subject ID, COVID-19 status, age in years and sex. The samples were drawn from the first 160 participants of the ongoing ImmuneRACE study and from some 1,300 subjects provided by 6 global collaborators. Study-wide findings and limitations: Clinical and demographic metadata were provided uncurated, with the amount varying by source and participant.

TCRbeta CDR3 regions were amplified from genomic DNA using the immunoSEQ Assay, a bias-controlled multiplex PCR. Per the source publication's procedure: Within the assay, amplification of reference gene primers was used to estimate how many nucleated cells each sample contained. To quantify the absolute abundance of each unique TCRbeta CDR3 rearrangement, sequence reads were collapsed and filtered. For each sample, productive Simpson clonality was calculated as the square root of Simpson's diversity index across productive rearrangements. Here the immuneACCESS table is served through TCRdb, limited to in-frame sequences with V and J called. Missing clones are a known gap in these copies; in checked studies unresolved V genes cover under half, and the rest lacks a known reason. That table supplies the V and J calls and clone size; D and trimming were determined from the DNA. In this sample the table shows 140,000 to 150,000 clones, approximately 87% of which occur a single time. Of the sample, 0.95% to 1.5% falls within the top ten clones.

Enrolling through a virtual design, the prospective study's participants ranged in age from roughly 18 to 95 years and lived across about two dozen United States geographic areas. Cohort assignment in the prospective study relied on participant-reported clinical history from a screening survey and a study questionnaire. Each participant in the prospective study had whole blood, serum and a nasopharyngeal or oropharyngeal swab collected by mobile phlebotomists. Participants in the prospective study had the option to provide additional blood draws and questionnaires over an approximately 2-month period. Prospective study blood samples were shipped either frozen or at room temperature before DNA extraction. Remarks on this clone: Its recognized antigen is unknown. No base quality information exists; no much larger clone differs at one position.

This TCR derives from a woman in her twenties or thirties with acute COVID-19. Sequences were obtained from PBMCs or T cells enriched from blood (not recorded which).

The CDR3 region reads CASSPGQGSLAFF. DNA sequence: TGTGCCAGCAGTCCAGGACAGGGATCCCTAGCTTTCTTT. This receptor chain uses TRBV28 and TRBJ1-1; 8 central bases correspond to TRBD1. The CDR3, cysteine through phenylalanine, is 13 amino acids long. This entry keeps only the CDR3 DNA: 39 bases, framed from base 1. Based on the germline V gene, the CDR1 and CDR2 sequences are MDHEN and SYDVKM. Trimming accounts for 5 bases at V and 10 bases at J, while the number of junction bases matched to no gene is 9.